The clone carrying this T cell receptor beta chain has at least ten counts. Its cognate antigen is unknown. This specimen belongs to a study of T cell repertoires in cytomegalovirus infection. Trimming cost V 3 bases and J 2 bases, with 12 bases left between them. This CDR3 is built from 15 residues. TCRdb processed the reads anew with MiXCR; each CDR3 protein has one entry. In the table there are 800,000 to 950,000 distinct CDR3 sequences, 30% to 35% of which are singletons. This clonotype originated in a human donor in good health (CMV status not recorded). Some clones in this sample may be carry-over from other donors' samples. The rearrangement joins TRBV12-3 or TRBV12-4 to TRBJ2-3, with D perhaps TRBD2 (6 bases). Sequences were derived from cultured CD8+ T cells from PBMCs, sampled from culture after CMV antigen stimulation. The CDR3 coding sequence is TGTGCCAGCAGTTTCGTAGCGGAGATCACAGATACGCAGTATTTT. Translation: CASSFVAEITDTQYF.